Detailed here is one T cell receptor (beta chain). This record comes from a study of blood T cell repertoires in COVID-19. For the study at large: Acute-phase and convalescent COVID-19 samples originated in the United States, Italy and Spain. Sample material is recorded as cDNA or gDNA derived from T cells, B-cell-depleted T cells, or PBMCs.

In the original workflow: Amplification from reference gene primers served as the basis for estimated nucleated cell counts. Sequencing used immunoSEQ multiplex PCR; TCRdb keeps in-frame clones, though not all of them. That table is the source of V, J and clone size, and D and trimming were worked out from the DNA. This table has 140,000 or so clones, around 87% appearing once. Germline CDR1 and CDR2: SGHAT and FQNNGV. This CDR3 contains 16 residues. With V trimmed by 6 bases and J by 4 bases, 6 bases remained unmatched. The chain joins TRBV11-2 to TRBJ2-2, with 12 bases aligning to TRBD2. Specimen: peripheral blood. This receptor was obtained from a woman aged 50 to 60 with active or convalescent COVID-19. CDR3 sequence: CASRQTSGRPTGELFF. As DNA, the CDR3 is TGTGCCAGCAGACAAACTAGCGGGAGGCCCACCGGGGAGCTGTTTTTT.